The 26 T cell receptor beta chains reported below all come from one sample, sequenced in a study of OX40 agonist ivuxolimab in advanced cancers. Libraries were prepared by immunoSEQ multiplex PCR; TCRdb keeps only in-frame clonotypes and omits some of them. The sample has over 70,000 clones; 70% to 90% are singletons. This material consisted of CD4+ or CD8+ T cells sorted from blood, taken in a trial of the OX40 agonist ivuxolimab. The receptor set was obtained from an adult with an advanced solid tumor such as melanoma, head and neck, liver or kidney cancer.

The chain carries TRBV18 and TRBJ1-4; D is unresolved. The CDR3 totals 14 residues. The germline V gene encodes CDR1 KGHSH and CDR2 LQKENI. V dropped 3 bases and J dropped 8 bases, with 13 bases sitting between them. The CDR3 DNA reads TGTGCCAGCTCACCCGGGCCCCTCGAGGAAAAACTGTTTTTT. It specifies CASSPGPLEEKLFF.

This clone appeared a single time. The chain joins TRBV18 to TRBJ2-1, with D possibly being TRBD1 (5 bases). The CDR3 has 14 amino acids. Trimming cost V 5 bases and J 6 bases, with 14 bases left between them. Germline-derived CDR1 and CDR2 are KGHSH and LQKENI. DNA of the CDR3: TGTGCCAGCTCAGCCTCTAGTCAGGGCAATGAGCAGTTCTTC. The encoded protein is CASSASSQGNEQFF. The full variable domain, in which reference TRBV18 and TRBJ2-1 provide the parts outside the CDR3, is NAGVMQNPRHLVRRRGQEARLRCSPMKGHSHVYWYRQLPEEGLKFMVYLQKENIIDESGMPKERFSAEFPKEGPSILRIQQVVRGDSAAYFCASSASSQGNEQFFGPGTRLTVL.

The chain has TRBV19 and TRBJ1-6, with D hard to call. CDR3 length: 13 residues. CDR1 and CDR2 (germline): LNHDA, SQIVND (reference sequence). Deletions cut 4 bases from V and 6 bases from J, with 7 bases between. CDR3 loop: CASSRGFNSPLHF. The CDR3 DNA reads TGTGCCAGTAGTAGAGGCTTTAATTCACCCCTCCACTTT.

This clone was detected only once. The chain has TRBV6-6 and TRBJ2-7; tentative D call: TRBD2 (5 bases). The CDR3 is 15 amino acids. The ends were cut back, 0 bases at V and 4 bases at J, with 13 bases in the middle. Germline V gene lookup returns CDR1 MNHNY and CDR2 SVGAGI (reference sequence). CDR3 sequence reads: CASSYSVRGLYEQYF. CDR3 sequence (DNA): TGTGCCAGCAGTTACTCTGTACGCGGGCTGTACGAGCAGTACTTC.

In DNA form, the CDR3 reads TGTGCCAGCAGCTCCCTGACAGGGGGCGCGGGGAACACTGAAGCTTTCTTT. Translating gives CASSSLTGGAGNTEAFF. The chain combines TRBV11-2 with TRBJ1-1, with 10 nucleotides matching TRBD1. The germline V gene encodes CDR1 SGHAT and CDR2 FQNNGV. V dropped 4 bases and J dropped 1; count of bases not matched to a gene: 9. The CDR3 totals 17 residues.

This rearrangement joins TRBV6-1 to TRBJ1-1; 7 bases match TRBD1. This CDR3 has 11 amino acids. Germline V gives CDR1 MNHNS, CDR2 SASEGT. V lost 6 bases and J lost 8; bases outside the gene matches: 3. The DNA of the CDR3 is TGTGCCAGCAGAGACAGGGCGGAAGCTTTCTTT. This sequence encodes CASRDRAEAFF.

The V call is TRBV9, the J call TRBJ2-7, with D perhaps TRBD1 (5 bases). Trimming removed 0 bases from V and 2 bases from J, with 12 bases in between. The CDR3 spans 15 residues. CDR1 is SGDLS and CDR2 is YYNGEE in the germline V gene. The CDR3 DNA reads TGTGCCAGCAGCGTAGCTGGGGCTACGACCTACGAGCAGTACTTC. Encoded protein: CASSVAGATTYEQYF.

The genes are TRBV5-5 and TRBJ1-2; D is possibly TRBD1 (5 bases). CDR3 size: 13 residues. Germline loops: CDR1 SGHKS, CDR2 YYEKEE (reference sequence). Trimming removed 2 bases at V and 3 bases at J, with 8 bases between. CDR3 sequence: CASSFRDHYGYTF. The DNA of the CDR3 is TGTGCCAGCAGCTTCCGGGACCACTATGGCTACACCTTC.

This chain uses TRBV15 with TRBJ2-1; no definite D call. Deletions cut 8 bases from V and 5 bases from J, with 13 bases between. Germline V lookup: CDR1 LNHNV, CDR2 YYDKDF (reference sequence). This CDR3 has 13 residues. The CDR3 region has the DNA TGTGCCACCGCATTGGGATACGACAATGAGCAGTTCTTC. Translating gives CATALGYDNEQFF.

V and J are TRBV5-1 and TRBJ1-2; D gene uncertain. Germline V gene lookup returns CDR1 SGHRS and CDR2 YFSETQ. The CDR3 is 12 amino acids. V lost 3 bases, J lost 7 bases, and 10 bases lay in between. In DNA form, the CDR3 reads TGCGCCAGCAGCTCGTCCCTTTCTGGCTACACCTTC. Translating it yields CASSSSLSGYTF.

J is TRBJ1-2 and V is TRBV4-2, with D tentatively TRBD1 (6 bases). The V end lost 1 base, the J end lost 6 bases, and 9 bases lay between the germline ends. The CDR3 has 13 residues. Germline V gene sequence: CDR1 LGHNA, CDR2 YNFKEQ. This CDR3 reads CASSQGTDDGYTF. The CDR3 nucleotides are TGTGCCAGCAGCCAAGGGACAGATGATGGCTACACCTTC.

This clone was observed once. J is TRBJ1-1 and V is TRBV7-9; D gene ambiguous. V lost 1 base and J lost 5, with 11 bases in between. The CDR3 contains 14 residues. Germline V gene data show CDR1 as SEHNR and CDR2 as FQNEAQ (reference sequence). CDR3: CASSLGSGETEAFF. For the CDR3, the DNA is TGTGCCAGCAGCTTAGGGTCCGGGGAAACTGAAGCTTTCTTT.

The chain's CDR3 is CASSSRGNTRGGETQYF. The CDR3 DNA sequence: TGTGCCAGCAGTTCCCGTGGAAACACCAGGGGTGGAGAGACCCAGTACTTC. The genes are TRBV11-3 and TRBJ2-5; TRBD1 might be the D (6 bases). V was cut by 6 bases and J by 4 bases, with 24 bases left in between. Germline lookup yields CDR1 SGHNT and CDR2 YENEEA. The CDR3 loop spans 17 amino acids.

The chain is built from TRBV5-1 and TRBJ1-4, with a possible D match to TRBD1 (6 bases). The V and J ends lost 4 bases and 0 bases respectively, with 10 bases between them. The germline V gene has CDR1 SGHRS and CDR2 YFSETQ. The CDR3 covers 15 residues. The DNA for the CDR3 is TGCGCCAGCAGCCCCGGGGGCGCAACTAATGAAAAACTGTTTTTT. It codes for CASSPGGATNEKLFF.

The V and J genes are TRBV9 and TRBJ2-5; the D is unclear. Trimming removed 4 bases from V and 4 bases from J, with 8 bases in between. This CDR3 spans 12 amino acids. CDR1 SGDLS and CDR2 YYNGEE come from the germline V gene. The DNA for the CDR3 is TGTGCCAGCAGCCCCCAGACAGAGACCCAGTACTTC. This codes for CASSPQTETQYF.

This chain connects TRBV19 to TRBJ2-5; 9 nucleotides match TRBD1. The DNA matches TRBJ2-7 better at its end, which makes the J call doubtful. Looked up from germline, CDR1 is LNHDA and CDR2 is SQIVND (reference sequence). The length of the CDR3 is 15 residues. CDR3 DNA sequence: TGTGCCAGTAGCCCTAGAAGAACAGGGGGCAACGAGCAGTACTTC. Amino acids: CASSPRRTGGNEQYF.

This clone was counted once. The chain has TRBV7-2 and TRBJ2-1; TRBD1 matches 8 bases. CDR1 is SGHTA and CDR2 is FQGNSA in the germline V gene. The CDR3 covers 14 residues. With 5 bases clipped from V and 8 bases from J, the junction kept 8 bases outside the gene matches. The DNA for the CDR3 is TGTGCCAGCAGCCTAGGACAGGGCTGGGATGAGCAGTTCTTC. Amino acid sequence: CASSLGQGWDEQFF.

The chain has TRBV7-6 and TRBJ2-5; 7 nucleotides match TRBD1. This CDR3 region has 14 residues. V lost 5 bases and J lost 2; bases outside the gene matches: 5. The germline gives CDR1 SGHVS, CDR2 FNYEAQ. The DNA of the CDR3 is TGTGCCAGCAGCCAGGGACAGCGACAAGAGACCCAGTACTTC. It translates to CASSQGQRQETQYF.

This clone has just one count. The chain employs TRBV5-1 and TRBJ2-1; 10 bases agree with TRBD2. This CDR3 contains 14 residues. After removal of 3 bases from V and 8 bases from J, the junction contained 5 bases not matched to a gene. Germline CDR1 and CDR2: SGHRS and YFSETQ. CDR3 loop: CASSSRLAGDEQFF. Written as DNA, the CDR3 is TGCGCCAGCAGCTCCCGACTAGCGGGCGATGAGCAGTTCTTC.

The V call is TRBV19, the J call TRBJ2-7; TRBD1 aligns across 9 bases. The CDR3 contains 17 residues. The germline V gene encodes CDR1 LNHDA and CDR2 SQIVND (reference sequence). Trimming removed 2 bases from V and 0 bases from J; junction bases left unmatched: 8. The DNA of the CDR3 is TGTGCCAGTAGTATAACACGCGGGACAGGGTACTCCTACGAGCAGTACTTC. This gives the protein CASSITRGTGYSYEQYF.

In nucleotides, the CDR3 is TGTGCCAGCGGGTTCGCCGAGCAGTACTTC. It codes for CASGFAEQYF. V usage is TRBV6-4 and J usage is TRBJ2-7; no firm D call. Trimming cost V 8 bases and J 6 bases, with 8 bases left between them. Germline CDR1 MRHNA, CDR2 SNTAGT. The CDR3 is made up of 10 amino acids.

The CDR3 DNA is TGTGCCAGCAGCTTAGATTCCAGCTACAATCAGCCCCAGCATTTT. It encodes CASSLDSSYNQPQHF. The chain combines TRBV7-2 with TRBJ1-5; the D is unclear. Trimming stripped 1 base from V and 3 bases from J, with 10 bases between. The CDR3 extends over 15 amino acids. The V gene's germline CDR1 is SGHTA and CDR2 FQGNSA.

V is TRBV5-4 and J is TRBJ2-3, with 8 bases aligning to TRBD2. The CDR3 sequence is 16 residues long. Looked up from germline, CDR1 is SGHNT and CDR2 is YYREEE (reference sequence). Unmatched junction bases numbered 11, after V lost 4 bases and J lost 4 bases. The CDR3 DNA reads as TGTGCCAGCAGCCCCGGGAGGACTAGCAGGGCAGATACGCAGTATTTT. Translation: CASSPGRTSRADTQYF.

The CDR3 region is CASSLGGGGASTDTQYF. The CDR3 nucleotides read TGTGCCAGCAGCTTAGGCGGGGGGGGAGCTAGCACAGATACGCAGTATTTT. V gene TRBV13 combines with J gene TRBJ2-3; 8 nucleotides agree with TRBD2. The CDR3 totals 17 residues. V lost 0 bases, J lost 0 bases, and 5 bases stayed unmatched. CDR1 and CDR2 (germline): PRHDT, FYEKMQ (reference sequence).

The rearrangement links TRBV4-1 to TRBJ1-5; 7 bases line up with TRBD1. CDR1 and CDR2 from the germline V gene are MGHRA and YSYEKL. CDR3 size: 13 residues. J was trimmed by 7 bases and V by 7 bases; bases with no gene match: 7. CDR3 amino acids: CASTPGGGQPQHF. The CDR3 DNA reads as TGCGCCAGCACCCCAGGGGGGGGGCAGCCCCAGCATTTT.

The genes are TRBV5-4 and TRBJ2-7; no firm D call. The ends were cut back, 0 bases at V and 2 bases at J, with 6 bases in the middle. The germline V gene has CDR1 SGHNT and CDR2 YYREEE (reference sequence). The CDR3 runs to 13 residues. The CDR3 loop reads CASSLDLAYEQYF. The DNA of the CDR3 is TGTGCCAGCAGCTTGGACCTGGCCTACGAGCAGTACTTC. The full variable domain, in which reference TRBV5-4 and TRBJ2-7 provide the parts outside the CDR3, is ETGVTQSPTHLIKTRGQQVTLRCSSQSGHNTVSWYQQALGQGPQFIFQYYREEENGRGNFPPRFSGLQFPNYSSELNVNALELDDSALYLCASSLDLAYEQYFGPGTRLTVT.